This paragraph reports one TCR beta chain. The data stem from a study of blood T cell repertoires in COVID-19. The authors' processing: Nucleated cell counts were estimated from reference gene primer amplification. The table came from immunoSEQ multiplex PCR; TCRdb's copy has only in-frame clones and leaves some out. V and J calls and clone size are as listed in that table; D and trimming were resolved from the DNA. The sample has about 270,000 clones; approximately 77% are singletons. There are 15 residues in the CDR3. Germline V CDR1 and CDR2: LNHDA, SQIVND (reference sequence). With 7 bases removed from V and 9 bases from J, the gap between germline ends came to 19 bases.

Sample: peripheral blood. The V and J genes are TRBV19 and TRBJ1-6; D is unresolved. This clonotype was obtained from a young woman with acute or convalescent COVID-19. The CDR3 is CASKDAPRATSPLHF. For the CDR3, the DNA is TGTGCCAGTAAGGATGCCCCGAGGGCAACTTCACCCCTCCACTTT.